These 24 T cell receptor beta chains share one sample of origin, sequenced in a study of cytomegalovirus exposure and HLA in healthy donors. The primer mix had 60 Vbeta and 13 Jbeta primers. Generated by immunoSEQ multiplex PCR, the TCRdb table keeps only in-frame clones and is missing some. The sample lists under 150,000 clones; over 75% were seen once. The sample consisted of PBMCs. These receptors all stem from a woman aged 18-29 years in good health and CMV-seronegative.

The V call is TRBV5-1, the J call TRBJ1-5, with 9 bases aligning to TRBD1. Trimming cost V 4 bases and J 5 bases; bases outside gene matches: 4. Germline-derived CDR1 and CDR2 are SGHRS and YFSETQ. The CDR3 loop spans 14 amino acids. The CDR3, as DNA: TGCGCCAGCAGCGAGACAGGGGGATATCAGCCCCAGCATTTT. It yields the protein CASSETGGYQPQHF.

This rearrangement joins TRBV18 to TRBJ1-5; D possibly corresponds to TRBD1 (5 bases). Between the trimmed V and J ends, which lost 6 bases and 1 base, there was a span of 16 bases. The length of the CDR3 is 16 residues. Germline values: CDR1 KGHSH, CDR2 LQKENI. The CDR3 nucleotides read TGTGCCAGCTCGGGCAGGGTGTGGGGCAGCAATCAGCCCCAGCATTTT. As protein: CASSGRVWGSNQPQHF.

CDR3 coding DNA: TGCAGTGCTAAGGGGGCGGATACGCAGTATTTT. Translated, it gives CSAKGADTQYF. The gene calls are TRBV20-1 and TRBJ2-3, with 7 bases identical to TRBD1. The CDR3 loop spans 11 amino acids. CDR1 and CDR2 from the germline V gene are DFQATT and SNEGSKA (reference sequence). V shed 4 bases and J 6 bases; nucleotides not matched to a gene: 1.

The V call is TRBV6-4, the J call TRBJ2-1; D is perhaps TRBD2 (6 bases). Germline CDR1 is MRHNA and CDR2 is SNTAGT. The CDR3 spans 16 residues. Deletions cut 0 bases from V and 6 bases from J, with 15 bases between. CDR3 sequence: CASSDSVTRAGNEQFF. In DNA form, the CDR3 reads TGTGCCAGCAGTGACTCCGTGACTAGGGCTGGCAATGAGCAGTTCTTC.

This clone was counted a single time. This rearrangement joins TRBV25-1 to TRBJ2-2; TRBD1 matches at 9 bases. V gave up 8 bases and J gave up 3 bases; unmatched junction bases: 4. The CDR3 contains 14 residues. Germline loops: CDR1 MGHDK, CDR2 SYGVNS. The CDR3 loop reads CASRWTGDTGELFF. CDR3 sequence (DNA): TGTGCCAGCCGATGGACAGGGGACACCGGGGAGCTGTTTTTT.

This sequence joins TRBV28 and TRBJ2-7; 9 bases line up with TRBD1. V shed 5 bases, J shed 2 bases, and the junction held 10 bases outside the gene matches. Germline V lookup: CDR1 MDHEN, CDR2 SYDVKM. The CDR3 sequence is 16 residues long. The DNA of the CDR3 is TGTGCCAGCAGTACGTCAGGACAGGGGAATCCCTACGAGCAGTACGTC. It encodes CASSTSGQGNPYEQYV.

The J gene is TRBJ2-3, the V gene TRBV29-1; 7 bases agree with TRBD2. The CDR3 is 12 residues long. Per germline, CDR1 SQVTM and CDR2 ANQGSEA. With V trimmed by 8 bases and J by 2 bases, 4 bases remained unmatched. The CDR3 region has the DNA TGCAGCTGGGGGGGGGTCACAGATACGCAGTATTTT. This gives the protein CSWGGVTDTQYF.

This clone was detected only a few times. The chain has TRBV18 and TRBJ1-1, with 9 bases identical to TRBD1. V shed 4 bases and J 1 base; nucleotides not matched to a gene: 10. CDR1 is KGHSH and CDR2 is LQKENI in the germline V gene. The CDR3 length is 17 residues. The CDR3 coding sequence is TGTGCCAGCTCACTCCGGACAGGGGCGCCCCAGAACACTGAAGCTTTCTTT. Its protein is CASSLRTGAPQNTEAFF. Full variable domain (missing parts from reference TRBV18 and TRBJ1-1): NAGVMQNPRHLVRRRGQEARLRCSPMKGHSHVYWYRQLPEEGLKFMVYLQKENIIDESGMPKERFSAEFPKEGPSILRIQQVVRGDSAAYFCASSLRTGAPQNTEAFFGQGTRLTVV.

This clone was detected a few times. V gene TRBV28 combines with J gene TRBJ1-5, with TRBD1 as a possible D gene (5 bases). This CDR3 region has 16 residues. The germline V and J ends were trimmed by 1 base and 1 base, with 11 bases remaining between them. From germline, CDR1 is MDHEN and CDR2 SYDVKM. The CDR3 sequence is CASSLSQGGSNQPQHF. CDR3 DNA: TGTGCCAGCAGTTTATCCCAGGGAGGGAGCAATCAGCCCCAGCATTTT.

This chain joins TRBV2 and TRBJ2-7, with 10 positions matching TRBD1. V shed 6 bases, J shed 4 bases, and the junction held 9 bases outside the gene matches. Germline CDR1 SNHLY, CDR2 FYNNEI. The CDR3 is made up of 15 amino acids. The CDR3 region is CASREIGTGVYEQYF. CDR3 bases: TGTGCCAGCAGGGAGATTGGGACAGGGGTTTACGAGCAGTACTTC.

This chain uses TRBV14 with TRBJ2-1; 7 bases are a match to TRBD1. CDR1 and CDR2 from the germline V gene are SGHDN and FVKESK. The CDR3 has 13 amino acids. V shed 2 bases, J shed 7 bases, and the junction held 2 bases outside the gene matches. This CDR3 reads CASSQWGQNEQFF. The CDR3 region has the DNA TGTGCCAGCAGCCAATGGGGACAGAATGAGCAGTTCTTC.

This chain joins TRBV4-3 and TRBJ1-4; weak D call: TRBD1 (5 bases). Trimming pared 0 bases from V and 8 bases from J, leaving 19 bases between. The CDR3 length is 17 residues. Germline CDR1 and CDR2: LGHNA and YSLEER. The CDR3 DNA is TGCGCCAGCAGCCAAGATTCCCGGGACCGGGAGCAGGAAAAACTGTTTTTT. Translated: CASSQDSRDREQEKLFF.

This clone was seen a few times. The J gene is TRBJ1-4, the V gene TRBV5-1; 7 nucleotides line up with TRBD1. This CDR3 is 14 amino acids long. Per germline, CDR1 SGHRS and CDR2 YFSETQ. Trimming cost V 4 bases and J 5 bases; bases outside gene matches: 5. CDR3 loop: CASSAGTANEKLFF. CDR3 in DNA: TGCGCCAGCAGCGCCGGGACAGCAAATGAAAAACTGTTTTTT.

The V call is TRBV14, the J call TRBJ1-6, with D uncertain. CDR1 and CDR2 (germline): SGHDN, FVKESK. There are 15 residues in the CDR3. V lost 5 bases and J 4 bases, leaving 12 bases between the germline ends. CDR3 bases: TGTGCCAGCAGCTTACTGATAACGTATAATTCACCCCTCCACTTT. Translation gives CASSLLITYNSPLHF.

The genes are TRBV29-1 and TRBJ1-1; 7 bases are a match to TRBD1. The CDR3 runs to 13 residues. Germline values: CDR1 SQVTM, CDR2 ANQGSEA. With 6 bases clipped from V and 2 bases from J, the junction kept 6 bases outside the gene matches. Written as DNA, the CDR3 is TGCAGCGTAGTTAGGACAGGCAACACTGAAGCTTTCTTT. It encodes CSVVRTGNTEAFF.

The V call is TRBV5-6, the J call TRBJ1-4; possible D gene TRBD1, 6 bases. The germline V gene encodes CDR1 SGHDT and CDR2 YYEEEE. The length of the CDR3 is 15 residues. V lost 0 bases and J lost 8, with 14 bases in between. The CDR3, as DNA: TGTGCCAGCAGCTTGGAAGGGACACCGCAGGAAAAACTGTTTTTT. Its protein product is CASSLEGTPQEKLFF.

As to this clone: The junction and the germline gene differ at one end; a read error may be behind it. The chain's CDR3 is CSSSPDTNTEAFF. The CDR3 DNA follows: TGTTCCAGCAGCCCAGACACGAACACTGAAGCTTTCTTT. The chain recombines TRBV7-9 with TRBJ1-1; D not certain. This CDR3 is 13 amino acids long. CDR1 is SEHNR and CDR2 is FQNEAQ in the germline V gene (reference sequence). Using reference TRBV7-9 and TRBJ1-1 for the parts outside the CDR3, the full variable domain is DTGVSQNPRHKITKRGQNVTFRCDPISEHNRLYWYRQTLGQGPEFLTYFQNEAQLEKSRLLSDRFSAERPKGSFSTLEIQRTEQGDSAMYLCSSSPDTNTEAFFGQGTRLTVV.

The CDR3 sequence: CASSSPVNTEAFF. The CDR3 nucleotides read TGTGCCAGCAGCTCACCGGTGAACACTGAAGCTTTCTTT. The V call is TRBV7-2, the J call TRBJ1-1; no clear D. Germline V gives CDR1 SGHTA, CDR2 FQGNSA. This CDR3 spans 13 amino acids. V was cut by 4 bases and J by 0 bases, with 6 bases left in between.

There are a few counts of this clone. V is TRBV2 and J is TRBJ1-1; no clear D. The V end lost 4 bases, the J end lost 3 bases, and 9 bases lay between the germline ends. The germline CDR1 and CDR2 sequences are SNHLY and FYNNEI. The CDR3 contains 13 residues. The DNA for the CDR3 is TGTGCCAGCAGTGGGGAGTGGGACACTGAAGCTTTCTTT. It yields the protein CASSGEWDTEAFF.

The CDR3 DNA reads TGCGCCAGCAGCCGGGACAGGGTACTGACTGAAGCTTTCTTT. It yields the protein CASSRDRVLTEAFF. This sequence joins TRBV10-1 and TRBJ1-1; 9 bases are a match to TRBD1. V gave up 6 bases and J gave up 5 bases; unmatched junction bases: 7. The CDR3 totals 14 residues. The germline V gene has CDR1 WNHNN and CDR2 SYGVQD (reference sequence).

The J gene is TRBJ2-7, the V gene TRBV6-1; no clear D gene. The CDR3 totals 13 residues. CDR1 and CDR2 (germline): MNHNS, SASEGT. The V gene lost 1 base and the J gene lost 2 bases, with 6 bases spanning the gap. CDR3 bases: TGTGCCAGCAGTGAAGTGGGCACCTACGAGCAGTACGTC. Its translation: CASSEVGTYEQYV.

This chain joins TRBV28 and TRBJ2-3; 10 bases match TRBD2. J gave up 0 bases and V 3 bases, and 6 bases lay outside the gene matches. There are 17 residues in the CDR3. Germline loops: CDR1 MDHEN, CDR2 SYDVKM. The CDR3 region has the DNA TGTGCCAGCAGTTTCCCCCTAGCGGGAGAGAGCACAGATACGCAGTATTTT. Its translation is CASSFPLAGESTDTQYF.

CDR3 sequence (DNA): TGTGCCACCACAGGCCGCTCTGGAAACACCATATATTTT. The encoded protein is CATTGRSGNTIYF. V usage is TRBV19 and J usage is TRBJ1-3; perhaps TRBD1 as D (5 bases). Germline-derived CDR1 and CDR2 are LNHDA and SQIVND (reference sequence). Trimming removed 10 bases from V and 0 bases from J, with 10 bases in between. The length of the CDR3 is 13 residues.

Here the CDR3 reads CASSQGARPYNEQFF. CDR3 sequence (DNA): TGTGCCAGCAGCCAAGGGGCCCGCCCCTACAATGAGCAGTTCTTC. This sequence joins TRBV14 and TRBJ2-1; D gene unclear. V lost 1 base and J 2 bases, leaving 9 bases between the germline ends. Germline assignment: CDR1 SGHDN and CDR2 FVKESK. The CDR3 runs to 15 residues.